The 21 T cell receptor beta chains below were found in one sample sequenced in a study of read filtering for tumor transcriptome and immune sequencing. The library was built from about 0.4 ug RNA with molecular barcoded adaptors for alpha/delta and beta/gamma chains. TCRdb independently ran MiXCR on the reads; one entry per CDR3 protein. The sample lists about 25,000 distinct CDR3 sequences, approximately 22% occurring once. Sample: a population of CD138-negative cells sorted from bone marrow. The receptors shown here come from a donor at least 40 years old with multiple myeloma.

This clonotype was seen ten or more times. This chain joins TRBV20-1 and TRBJ2-1; D may be TRBD1 or TRBD2 (6 bases each). The germline V and J ends were trimmed by 5 bases and 9 bases, with 23 bases remaining between them. This CDR3 comprises 15 residues. Looked up from germline, CDR1 is DFQATT and CDR2 is SNEGSKA (reference sequence). The CDR3 is CSAGPRGERGVEQFF. In DNA form, the CDR3 reads TGCAGTGCTGGGCCTCGGGGCGAAAGGGGGGTTGAGCAGTTCTTC.

This clonotype appeared many times. J is TRBJ2-1 and V is TRBV20-1; 7 bases line up with TRBD1. This CDR3 has 12 residues. The V gene end was trimmed by 6 bases and the J gene end by 7 bases; junction bases not matched to a gene: 6. The germline gives CDR1 DFQATT, CDR2 SNEGSKA (reference sequence). CDR3 loop: CSAYDRANEQFF. The CDR3 coding sequence is TGCAGTGCATACGACAGGGCAAATGAGCAGTTCTTC.

The chain combines TRBV2 with TRBJ1-5, with unresolved D. Trimming stripped 6 bases from V and 0 bases from J, with 6 bases between. The CDR3 runs to 13 residues. Germline V gene lookup returns CDR1 SNHLY and CDR2 FYNNEI. CDR3 region: CASRGYSNQPQHF. For the CDR3, the DNA is TGTGCCAGCAGGGGTTATAGCAATCAGCCCCAGCATTTT.

V is TRBV4-1 and J is TRBJ1-5; D is unclear. V was clipped by 0 bases and J by 1 base, with 13 bases between them. This CDR3 is built from 17 residues. Germline CDR1 is MGHRA and CDR2 is YSYEKL. For the CDR3, the DNA is TGCGCCAGCAGCCAAGAATTATTCGGACTGAGCAATCAGCCCCAGCATTTT. Protein sequence: CASSQELFGLSNQPQHF.

CDR3 DNA sequence: TGTGCCAGCAGTGAAGTTGGGGTCGGCATTCAGTACTTC. Amino acids: CASSEVGVGIQYF. V usage is TRBV6-1 and J usage is TRBJ2-4; no clear D gene. Trimming removed 1 base from V and 9 bases from J, with 10 bases in between. This CDR3 region has 13 residues. Germline CDR1 MNHNS, CDR2 SASEGT.

The sample holds many counts of this clonotype. The rearrangement uses TRBV10-2 and TRBJ2-3; 7 positions match TRBD2. The CDR3 is 16 amino acids. J was trimmed by 2 bases and V by 7 bases; bases with no gene match: 12. Germline V lookup: CDR1 WSHSY, CDR2 SAAADI. The CDR3 protein is CASTPPGLADTDTQYF. DNA for the CDR3: TGCGCCAGCACCCCCCCGGGGCTAGCGGACACAGATACGCAGTATTTT.

At least ten counts were recorded for this clonotype. The chain carries TRBV10-3 and TRBJ2-3; D perhaps matches TRBD1 (5 bases). Germline-derived CDR1 and CDR2 are ENHRY and SYGVKD. Trimming stripped 3 bases from V and 4 bases from J, with 14 bases between. CDR3 length: 15 amino acids. The DNA for the CDR3 is TGTGCCATCAGTGAAGGGGCCCTGGCGGCAGATACGCAGTATTTT. Translating it yields CAISEGALAADTQYF.

This clonotype was counted many times. J is TRBJ2-2 and V is TRBV9; D is unclear. The CDR3 has 13 amino acids. V lost 3 bases to trimming and J lost 2 bases, with 5 bases between them. The V gene's germline CDR1 is SGDLS and CDR2 YYNGEE. CDR3 nucleotides: TGTGCCAGCAGCGAGGGAAACACCGGGGAGCTGTTTTTT. Translated: CASSEGNTGELFF. Based on the CDR3 plus reference TRBV9 and TRBJ2-2, the full variable domain is DSGVTQTPKHLITATGQRVTLRCSPRSGDLSVYWYQQSLDQGLQFLIQYYNGEERAKGNILERFSAQQFPDLHSELNLSSLELGDSALYFCASSEGNTGELFFGEGSRLTVL.

This chain uses TRBV14 with TRBJ2-1; D is tentatively TRBD1 or TRBD2 (5 bases each). The V end lost 1 base, the J end lost 4 bases, and 11 bases lay between the germline ends. This CDR3 spans 15 amino acids. The germline V gene has CDR1 SGHDN and CDR2 FVKESK. The CDR3 reads CASSQARGPYNEQFF. The CDR3 region has the DNA TGTGCCAGCAGCCAAGCTCGGGGCCCATACAATGAGCAGTTCTTC.

The J gene is TRBJ1-5, the V gene TRBV6-1; TRBD1 is a possible D gene (5 bases). Germline-derived CDR1 and CDR2 are MNHNS and SASEGT. The CDR3 sequence is 16 residues long. With 2 bases removed from V and 5 bases from J, the gap between germline ends came to 16 bases. The CDR3 nucleotides read TGTGCCAGCAGTGAAAGCGGAGGGGCGGCCTATCAGCCCCAGCATTTT. It codes for CASSESGGAAYQPQHF.

Turning to this clonotype: Possible read error: a much larger clone is one base away. The chain combines TRBV20-1 with TRBJ2-3; TRBD2 agrees at 7 bases. Germline CDR1 DFQATT, CDR2 SNEGSKA (reference sequence). The CDR3 covers 15 residues. The CDR3 DNA sequence: TGCAGTGCTAGAGATCGGGGGGTCGGTACAGGTACGCAGTATTTT. Encoded protein: CSARDRGVGTGTQYF.

The sample holds many counts of this clonotype. The chain joins TRBV2 to TRBJ1-5; 7 nucleotides match TRBD1. V shed 4 bases, J shed 5 bases, and the junction held 8 bases outside the gene matches. CDR1 and CDR2 (germline): SNHLY, FYNNEI. This CDR3 region has 15 residues. The CDR3 DNA sequence: TGTGCCAGCAGTGGGGAACAGGGGTTGGATCAGCCCCAGCATTTT. Amino acids: CASSGEQGLDQPQHF.

The chain links TRBV20-1 to TRBJ2-4; 13 bases map to TRBD2. CDR1 and CDR2 from the germline V gene are DFQATT and SNEGSKA (reference sequence). The V segment lost 6 bases and the J segment 0 bases; nucleotides outside the gene matches: 11. CDR3 length equals 18 residues. CDR3 bases: TGCAGTGCCTTCCGGACTAGCGGGGGTCCCCTAGCCAAAAACATTCAGTACTTC. Amino acids: CSAFRTSGGPLAKNIQYF.

This clonotype was recorded many times. The V and J genes are TRBV6-5 and TRBJ2-1; D may match TRBD1 or TRBD2 (6 bases each). This CDR3 spans 15 amino acids. Germline lookup yields CDR1 MNHEY and CDR2 SVGAGI. The V and J ends lost 7 bases and 0 bases respectively, with 13 bases between them. CDR3 nucleotide sequence: TGTGCCAGCAAGAGGGGGGTTGCCTCCTACAATGAGCAGTTCTTC. It translates to CASKRGVASYNEQFF.

Details on this clonotype: At one end the junction does not follow the germline gene, possibly because of a read error. This chain joins TRBV10-2 and TRBJ2-1, with D maybe TRBD2 (7 bases). Germline V gene sequence: CDR1 WSHSY, CDR2 SAAADI. The CDR3 contains 11 residues. The DNA of the CDR3 is TGCGCCAGCGAGGGGGGGTTTGAGCAGTCCTTC. This gives the protein CASEGGFEQSF.

This clonotype came up a few times. The V and J genes are TRBV18 and TRBJ2-5, with TRBD1 as a possible D gene (6 bases). This CDR3 contains 16 residues. Trimming shortened V by 4 bases and J by 2 bases, and 17 bases separated the two germline ends. Germline CDR1 KGHSH, CDR2 LQKENI. The CDR3 nucleotides read TGTGCCAGCTCACGAACAGGGACCCCATCTCAAGAGACCCAGTACTTC. The encoded protein is CASSRTGTPSQETQYF.

Notes on this clonotype: Just one base apart from a much larger clone, this may be a read error. This chain joins TRBV6-1 and TRBJ2-7, with 8 nucleotides matching TRBD1. The J segment lost 2 bases and the V segment lost 7 bases, leaving 10 bases of the junction unmatched. The CDR3 totals 15 residues. Germline-derived CDR1 and CDR2 are MNHNS and SASEGT. The CDR3 sequence: CASIPRTGPPYEQYF. CDR3 sequence (DNA): TGTGCCAGCATACCCAGGACAGGGCCCCCCTACGAGCAGTACTTC.

This clonotype was seen repeatedly, ten times or more. The V gene is TRBV5-1, the J gene TRBJ2-1; tentative D call: TRBD2 (5 bases). V dropped 4 bases and J dropped 2 bases, with 19 bases sitting between them. This CDR3 is built from 17 residues. CDR1 and CDR2 from the germline V gene are SGHRS and YFSETQ. The DNA of the CDR3 is TGCGCCAGCAGCCATTCAGCCGGTAGCGTCCCCTACAATGAGCAGTTCTTC. The encoded protein is CASSHSAGSVPYNEQFF.

As concerns this clonotype: The junction does not match germline at one end; this may be a read error. The chain links TRBV7-8 to TRBJ2-1, with 7 bases identical to TRBD1. The CDR3 contains 15 residues. The germline V gene encodes CDR1 SGHVS and CDR2 FQNEAQ. The CDR3: CDSRPLTGTVNEQFF. The CDR3 coding sequence is TGTGACAGCCGCCCCCTGACAGGGACGGTTAATGAGCAGTTCTTC.

This clonotype was seen a handful of times. The chain couples TRBV28 to TRBJ1-4; possible D gene TRBD1, 5 bases. V lost 6 bases and J lost 4, with 12 bases in between. CDR1 and CDR2 from the germline V gene are MDHEN and SYDVKM. The CDR3 sequence is 14 residues long. The CDR3 is CASRFGTGNEKLFF. The CDR3 coding sequence is TGTGCCAGCAGATTTGGGACGGGTAATGAAAAACTGTTTTTT.

There are many counts of this clonotype. This chain joins TRBV19 and TRBJ2-1, with unresolved D. CDR3 length: 14 residues. The ends were cut back, 7 bases at V and 0 bases at J, with 10 bases in the middle. Germline lookup yields CDR1 LNHDA and CDR2 SQIVND (reference sequence). The CDR3 DNA reads as TGTGCCAGTAAAAGGCAGTCCTCCTACAATGAGCAGTTCTTC. Translated: CASKRQSSYNEQFF.